This T cell receptor beta chain emerged from a study of Tregs in tolerant kidney transplant recipients. The study, taken as a whole, reports: Validation in larger populations is needed because few patients were studied. Tregs expanded with activated donor B cells seemed most donor-specific.

Recipients received nonmyeloablative bone marrow transplants from related graft donors, with transient mixed chimerism. Unstimulated Tregs (CD4+CD25+CD127-) and CD4+CD25- non-Tregs were sorted from PBMCs. A note on this clone: What it recognizes is unknown.

CDR1 is SQVTM and CDR2 is ANQGSEA in the germline V gene. V was shortened by 0 bases and J by 4 bases, with 10 bases between the two germline ends. The CDR3 extends over 15 amino acids. Measured with immunoSEQ multiplex PCR; TCRdb has only the in-frame clones, and not every one. The top ten clones hold about 3.8% of a sample with about 64,000 clones, approximately 89% of them seen once. The chain uses TRBV29-1 and TRBJ2-6; D gene ambiguous. This specimen consisted of CD4+ T cells from blood (PBMCs), obtained 6 months after the transplant. The clonotype was recovered from a human patient who received a combined kidney and bone marrow transplant. A share of the T cells may be of graft donor origin. The DNA for the CDR3 is TGCAGCGTTGAAGAAAACTCCCGCGGGGCCAACGTCCTGACTTTC. Translation: CSVEENSRGANVLTF.